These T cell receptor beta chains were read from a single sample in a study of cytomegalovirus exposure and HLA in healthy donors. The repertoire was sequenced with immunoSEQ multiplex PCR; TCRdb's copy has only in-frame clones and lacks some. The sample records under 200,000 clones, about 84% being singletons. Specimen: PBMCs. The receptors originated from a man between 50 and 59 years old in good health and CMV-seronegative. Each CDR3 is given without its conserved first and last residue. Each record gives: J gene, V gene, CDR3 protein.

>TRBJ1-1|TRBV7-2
ASSLVRRGMNTEAF
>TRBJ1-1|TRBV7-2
ASSAGYTEAF
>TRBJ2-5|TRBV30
AWSVQGGGARETQY
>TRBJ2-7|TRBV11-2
ASKPTGGNEQY
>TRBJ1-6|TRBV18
ASSSFSGERSPLH
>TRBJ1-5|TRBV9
ASSALGRDNQPQH
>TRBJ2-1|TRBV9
ASSVGSGTGISYEQF
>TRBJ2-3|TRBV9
ASSVWTSGGPTDTQY
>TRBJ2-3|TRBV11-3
ASSRRDRGHVTQY
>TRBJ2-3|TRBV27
ASSNQQGRTDTQY
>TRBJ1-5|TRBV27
ASSPGTGSIKGGNQPQH
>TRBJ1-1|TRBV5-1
ASSFRTDRAEAF
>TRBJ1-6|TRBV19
ASSTRQPNSPLH
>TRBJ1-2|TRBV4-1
ASSRSSRTAPRGYT
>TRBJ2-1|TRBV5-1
ASSKTDREGNGQF
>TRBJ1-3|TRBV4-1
ASSQDGLSGNTIY
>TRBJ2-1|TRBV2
ASSEGTDNEQF
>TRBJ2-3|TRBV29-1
SVIGARGPTDTQY
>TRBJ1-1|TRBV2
ASSLAPQGDTEAF
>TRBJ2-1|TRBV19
ASSKRDFLEQF
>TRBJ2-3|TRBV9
ASSPLGDTQY
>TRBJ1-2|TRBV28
ASRAGNNYGYT
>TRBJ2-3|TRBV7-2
ASSRLAGRTDTQY
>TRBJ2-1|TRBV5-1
ASSPGLGNNEQF
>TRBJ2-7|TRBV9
ASSERPGLTREQY
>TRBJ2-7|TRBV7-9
ALPGQGAGEQY
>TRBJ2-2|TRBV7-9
ASSWRSGGANTGELF
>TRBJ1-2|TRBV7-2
ASSLGQGRSYGYT
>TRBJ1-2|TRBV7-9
SSTGGIYGYT
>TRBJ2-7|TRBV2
ASKSLRTGAEQY
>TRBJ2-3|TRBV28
ASKDGGTDTQY
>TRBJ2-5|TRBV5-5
ASSLAGRGKWETQY
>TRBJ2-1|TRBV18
ASSPVSYNEQF